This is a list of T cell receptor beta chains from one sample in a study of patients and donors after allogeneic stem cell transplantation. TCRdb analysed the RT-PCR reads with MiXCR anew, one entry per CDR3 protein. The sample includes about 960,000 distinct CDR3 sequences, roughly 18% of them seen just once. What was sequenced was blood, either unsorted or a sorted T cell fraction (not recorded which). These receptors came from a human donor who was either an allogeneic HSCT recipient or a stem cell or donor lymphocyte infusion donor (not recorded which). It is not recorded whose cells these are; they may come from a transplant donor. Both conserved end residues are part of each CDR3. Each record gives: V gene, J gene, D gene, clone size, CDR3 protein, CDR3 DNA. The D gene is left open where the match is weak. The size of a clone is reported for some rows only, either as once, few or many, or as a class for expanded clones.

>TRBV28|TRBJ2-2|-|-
CASSFLFTGELFF
TGTGCCAGCAGTTTTCTGTTCACCGGGGAGCTGTTTTTT
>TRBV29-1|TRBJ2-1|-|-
CSVGSEKYNEQFF
TGCAGCGTTGGATCGGAAAAGTACAATGAGCAGTTCTTC
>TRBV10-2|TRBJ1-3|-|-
CASSDSQGLGNTIYF
TGCGCCAGCAGTGATTCACAGGGCCTTGGAAACACCATATATTTT
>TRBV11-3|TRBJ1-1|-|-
CASSLEWGAEAFF
TGTGCCAGCAGCTTAGAATGGGGAGCTGAAGCTTTCTTT
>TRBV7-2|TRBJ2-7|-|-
CASSSPDYDEQYF
TGTGCCAGCAGCTCCCCCGACTACGACGAGCAGTACTTC
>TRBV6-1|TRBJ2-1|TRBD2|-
CASTLLAGHNEQFF
TGTGCCAGCACTCTACTAGCGGGGCACAATGAGCAGTTCTTC
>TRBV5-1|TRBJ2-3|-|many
CASSLGDFTDTQYF
TGCGCCAGCAGCTTGGGGGACTTCACAGATACGCAGTATTTT
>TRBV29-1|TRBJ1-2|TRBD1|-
CSVVDRSGGVYGYTF
TGCAGCGTTGTTGACCGCTCAGGGGGTGTCTATGGCTACACCTTC
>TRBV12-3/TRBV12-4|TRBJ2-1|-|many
CASKAAGSYNEQFF
TGTGCCAGCAAGGCGGCGGGCTCCTACAATGAGCAGTTCTTC
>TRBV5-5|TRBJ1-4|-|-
CASSSRALISEKLFF
TGTGCCAGCAGCTCCCGGGCCCTCATCTCGGAAAAACTGTTTTTT
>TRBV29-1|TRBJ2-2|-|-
CSATGEGAGELFF
TGCAGCGCCACAGGGGAGGGGGCCGGGGAGCTGTTTTTT
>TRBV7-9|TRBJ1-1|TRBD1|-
CASSGRQGVGLEAFF
TGTGCCAGCAGTGGCCGACAGGGGGTAGGACTTGAAGCTTTCTTT
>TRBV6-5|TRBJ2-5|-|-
CASSYRRSPQYF
TGTGCCAGCAGTTACCGTAGGTCACCCCAGTACTTC
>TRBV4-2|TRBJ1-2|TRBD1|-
CASSQDGQGAGGYTF
TGTGCCAGCAGCCAAGACGGACAGGGGGCGGGTGGCTACACCTTC
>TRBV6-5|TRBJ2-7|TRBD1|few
CASSYSIGDRGYEQYF
TGTGCCAGCAGTTACTCGATCGGGGACAGGGGCTACGAGCAGTACTTC
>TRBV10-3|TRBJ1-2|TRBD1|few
CAISFSRTGGAYGYTF
TGTGCCATCAGTTTCTCCCGGACAGGGGGCGCATATGGCTACACCTTC
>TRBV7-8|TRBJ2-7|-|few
CASSVGDRQKQYF
TGTGCCAGCAGCGTCGGGGATCGCCAGAAGCAGTACTTC
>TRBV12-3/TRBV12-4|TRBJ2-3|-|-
CASSPLGGGKTDTQYF
TGTGCCAGCAGTCCCCTAGGGGGAGGGAAGACAGATACGCAGTATTTT
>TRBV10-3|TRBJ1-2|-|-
CAISVEEDYGYTF
TGTGCCATCAGTGTCGAGGAAGACTATGGCTACACCTTC
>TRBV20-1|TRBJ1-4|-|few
CSARREMGEKLFF
TGCAGTGCTAGGAGGGAGATGGGGGAAAAACTGTTTTTT
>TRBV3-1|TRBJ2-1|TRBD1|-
CASSALFRDRGHNEQFF
TGTGCCAGCAGCGCGCTGTTCCGGGACAGGGGCCACAATGAGCAGTTCTTC
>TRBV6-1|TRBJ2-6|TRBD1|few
CASRRQGNGANVLTF
TGTGCCAGCAGGAGACAGGGAAACGGGGCCAACGTCCTGACTTTC
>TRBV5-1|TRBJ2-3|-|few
CASARVIVTSTDTQYF
TGCGCCAGCGCGAGGGTAATAGTTACGAGCACAGATACGCAGTATTTT
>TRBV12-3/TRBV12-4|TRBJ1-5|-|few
CASSYRADHNQPQHF
TGTGCCAGCAGTTATCGGGCCGACCACAATCAGCCCCAGCATTTT
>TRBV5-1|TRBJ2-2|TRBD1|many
CASSLDRGGIGELFF
TGCGCCAGCAGCCTGGACAGGGGAGGAATCGGGGAGCTGTTTTTT
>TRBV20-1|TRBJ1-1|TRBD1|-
CSARDTGGAETEAFF
TGCAGTGCTAGGGATACAGGGGGCGCGGAGACTGAAGCTTTCTTT
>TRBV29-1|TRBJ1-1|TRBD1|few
CSAGQGSNTEAFF
TGCAGCGCCGGACAGGGGTCGAACACTGAAGCTTTCTTT
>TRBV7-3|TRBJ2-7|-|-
CASSPQRTHEQYF
TGTGCCAGCAGCCCCCAAAGGACTCACGAGCAGTACTTC
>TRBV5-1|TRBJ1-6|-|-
CASSYGALNSPLHF
TGCGCCAGCAGCTACGGGGCCCTCAATTCACCCCTCCACTTT
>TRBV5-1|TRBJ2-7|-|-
CASSLESGQVSEQYF
TGCGCCAGCAGCTTGGAGAGCGGGCAAGTGAGTGAGCAGTACTTC
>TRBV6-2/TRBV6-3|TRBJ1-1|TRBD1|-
CASSYYKYRTGGLNTEAFF
TGTGCCAGCAGTTACTACAAATATCGGACAGGGGGCTTGAACACTGAAGCTTTCTTT
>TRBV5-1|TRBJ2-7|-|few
CASSLVLSTYEQYF
TGCGCCAGCAGCTTGGTACTGTCAACCTACGAGCAGTACTTC
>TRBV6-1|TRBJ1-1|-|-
CASILTGTLGTEAFF
TGTGCCAGCATCCTAACGGGGACCTTGGGCACTGAAGCTTTCTTT
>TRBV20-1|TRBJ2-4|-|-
CSARGPMLAKNIQYF
TGCAGTGCTAGAGGCCCCATGTTAGCCAAAAACATTCAGTACTTC
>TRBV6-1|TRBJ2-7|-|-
CASRWDASYEQYF
TGTGCCAGCAGATGGGACGCTTCCTACGAGCAGTACTTC
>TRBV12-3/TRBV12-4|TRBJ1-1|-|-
CASSLAQGQMNTEAFF
TGTGCCAGCAGTTTAGCGCAGGGACAAATGAACACTGAAGCTTTCTTT
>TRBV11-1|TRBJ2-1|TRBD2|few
CASSLDMASSGLYNEQFF
TGTGCCAGCAGCTTAGATATGGCGTCTAGCGGGCTCTACAATGAGCAGTTCTTC